The present TCR beta chain was sequenced within a study of shared clonotypes between healthy human individuals. As regards this clone: Its antigen is not known.

Clones were read by immunoSEQ multiplex PCR, and TCRdb kept only the in-frame ones, dropping some. The sample carries roughly 2 million clones, roughly 95% recorded once. Trimming removed 4 bases at V and 8 bases at J, with 16 bases between. CDR3 length: 14 amino acids. Germline CDR1 SGHRS, CDR2 YFSETQ. Overall study findings and caveats: Compared with clonotypes that all four donors shared, non-shared clonotypes had lower generation probabilities. Blood was the sole source, and tissue repertoires probably differ. Clonotype sharing among the donors was expected to vary with sequencing depth.

The sample taken for sequencing was naive CD4+ T cells sorted from blood. The sample's subset: CD45RA+ positively selected. The chain carries TRBV5-1 and TRBJ2-1; D not resolved. This receptor was identified in a man aged 18 to 29 in good health. The CDR3 protein is CASSVYPPGYEQFF. CDR3 bases: TGCGCCAGCAGCGTGTACCCCCCGGGCTATGAGCAGTTCTTC.